This entry concerns a single T cell receptor beta chain. This entry comes from a study of blood T cell repertoires in COVID-19. On the study more broadly: PBMCs, B-cell-depleted T cells, or T cells provided the cDNA or gDNA that made up the material.

In the authors' methods: Reference gene primer amplification yielded estimated nucleated cell counts. The data were produced by immunoSEQ multiplex PCR, yet TCRdb's version contains in-frame clones alone and is incomplete. That table supplies the V and J calls and clone size; D and trimming were determined from the DNA. The table lists around 230,000 clones, approximately 86% of them singletons. Germline CDR1 reads MNHEY; CDR2 reads SVGAGI. The CDR3 consists of 14 residues. The V end was cut by 4 bases, the J end by 3 bases, with 12 bases between. The clonotype originates from a man aged 35 to 55 with acute or convalescent COVID-19. The chain recombines TRBV6-5 with TRBJ1-1; tentative D call: TRBD1 (5 bases). The sequenced sample consisted of peripheral blood. CDR3 in DNA: TGTGCCAGCAGTTTGGACACAGACCACACTGAAGCTTTCTTT. Encoded protein: CASSLDTDHTEAFF.